Reported below is one T cell receptor (beta chain). The sample comes from a study of cytotoxic CD8 clonotypes in ibrutinib-treated CLL. This table comes from immunoSEQ multiplex PCR, and its TCRdb copy is limited to in-frame clones, with some not included. Of over 120,000 clones in the sample, approximately 80% were seen once. The germline V gene encodes CDR1 PRHDT and CDR2 FYEKMQ (reference sequence). The V gene end was trimmed by 5 bases and the J gene end by 6 bases; junction bases not matched to a gene: 5. The CDR3 loop spans 14 amino acids. The clonotype was recovered from a human donor with chronic lymphocytic leukemia. The sample here was PBMCs, taken after 24 months of ibrutinib treatment. The chain links TRBV13 to TRBJ2-2; 8 bases fit TRBD2. The CDR3 here is CASSPGGRSGELFF. CDR3 in DNA: TGTGCCAGCAGCCCGGGGGGGAGGTCCGGGGAGCTGTTTTTT.